Listed here are 5 T cell receptor beta chains from one sample, sequenced in a study of CD8 T cells in ankylosing spondylitis. Study-wide points: Fewer than ten highly homologous variants made up a TCR beta motif, and this motif appeared characteristic of ankylosing spondylitis blood.

TCRdb re-called the 5' RACE reads through MiXCR, storing one row per CDR3 protein. The sample consists of some 700,000 distinct CDR3 sequences, around 17% of them appearing once. Their antigens are not known. Sequenced sample: blood, either unsorted or a sorted T cell fraction (not recorded which). These receptor sequences come from a male donor with ankylosing spondylitis.

This clonotype was picked up a small number of times. This chain links TRBV4-1 with TRBJ2-3; 7 bases are a match to TRBD2. V shed 4 bases and J 10 bases; nucleotides not matched to a gene: 8. Looked up from germline, CDR1 is MGHRA and CDR2 is YSYEKL. CDR3 length: 13 residues. The chain's CDR3 is CASSPLPSGAQYF. The CDR3 coding sequence is TGCGCCAGCAGCCCCCTGCCTAGCGGAGCGCAGTATTTT.

This clonotype was detected a few times. The gene calls are TRBV3-1 and TRBJ2-7, with 9 bases aligning to TRBD2. The V gene end was trimmed by 2 bases and the J gene end by 2 bases; junction bases not matched to a gene: 7. Germline V gene lookup returns CDR1 LGHDT and CDR2 YNNKEL (reference sequence). CDR3 length equals 16 residues. The CDR3, as DNA: TGTGCCAGCAGCCAACAGGCGACTAGCGGCCCCTACGAGCAGTACTTC. Translation gives CASSQQATSGPYEQYF.

The gene calls are TRBV12-3 or TRBV12-4 and TRBJ2-3, with unresolved D. The CDR3 has 14 amino acids. V lost 1 base to trimming and J lost 6 bases, with 11 bases between them. The CDR3 DNA reads TGTGCCAGCAGTTTAGGGGGTCATCAGGATACGCAGTATTTT. Protein sequence: CASSLGGHQDTQYF.

V gene TRBV7-2 combines with J gene TRBJ1-5; no clear D. V gave up 2 bases and J gave up 7 bases, with 9 bases separating them. Per germline, CDR1 SGHTA and CDR2 FQGNSA. This CDR3 is built from 13 residues. The CDR3 sequence is CASSLKSEQPQHF. The CDR3 nucleotides read TGTGCCAGCAGCTTAAAATCCGAGCAGCCCCAGCATTTT.

This clonotype has more than one count but fewer than ten. V and J are TRBV3-1 and TRBJ2-7; perhaps D is TRBD1 or TRBD2 (5 bases each). Germline V CDR1 and CDR2: LGHDT, YNNKEL (reference sequence). This CDR3 is built from 14 residues. The V end lost 1 base, the J end lost 5 bases, and 12 bases lay between the germline ends. This CDR3 reads CASSQGPGRNEQYF. The CDR3 bases are TGTGCCAGCAGCCAAGGGCCGGGACGGAACGAGCAGTACTTC.